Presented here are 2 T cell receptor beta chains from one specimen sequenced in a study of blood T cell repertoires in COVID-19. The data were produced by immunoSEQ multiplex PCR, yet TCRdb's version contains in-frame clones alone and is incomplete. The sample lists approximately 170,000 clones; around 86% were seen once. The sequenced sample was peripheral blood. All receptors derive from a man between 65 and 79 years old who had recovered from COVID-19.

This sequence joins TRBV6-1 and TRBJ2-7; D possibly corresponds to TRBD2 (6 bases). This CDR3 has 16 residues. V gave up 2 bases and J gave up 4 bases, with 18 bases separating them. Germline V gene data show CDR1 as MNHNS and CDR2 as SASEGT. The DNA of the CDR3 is TGTGCCAGCAGTGAACTGGGGGGAATGAGGGGATACGAGCAGTACTTC. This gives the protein CASSELGGMRGYEQYF.

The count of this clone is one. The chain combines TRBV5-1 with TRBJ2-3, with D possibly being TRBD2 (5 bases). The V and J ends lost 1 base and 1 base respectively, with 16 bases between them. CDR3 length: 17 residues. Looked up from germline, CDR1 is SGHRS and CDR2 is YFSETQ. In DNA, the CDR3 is TGCGCCAGCAGCTTGTTGGTGGTGGGAGTGGGCACAGATACGCAGTATTTT. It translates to CASSLLVVGVGTDTQYF.